The present T cell receptor beta chain was sequenced within a study of blood T cell repertoires in COVID-19. Study summary: The United States, Italy and Spain supplied acute and convalescent COVID-19 samples. The analysed material was cDNA or gDNA that came from T cells, B-cell-depleted T cells, or PBMCs.

As handled by the study authors: Amplified reference gene primers provided the basis for estimating nucleated cell counts. Assay: immunoSEQ multiplex PCR; the TCRdb copy retains only in-frame clones and omits some. That table furnishes V, J and clone size, whereas the DNA furnished D and trimming. The data hold roughly 20,000 clones, with approximately 80% observed a single time. This CDR3 is 15 amino acids long. The ends were cut back, 1 base at V and 1 base at J, with 12 bases in the middle. Germline CDR1 is SGHRS and CDR2 is YFSETQ. Sequencing input: peripheral blood. The receptor was isolated from a man at least 80 years old with acute or convalescent COVID-19. The gene calls are TRBV5-1 and TRBJ2-7; D not certain. CDR3 bases: TGCGCCAGCAGCTTGCTCACAGATTTATCCTACGAGCAGTACTTC. It specifies CASSLLTDLSYEQYF.